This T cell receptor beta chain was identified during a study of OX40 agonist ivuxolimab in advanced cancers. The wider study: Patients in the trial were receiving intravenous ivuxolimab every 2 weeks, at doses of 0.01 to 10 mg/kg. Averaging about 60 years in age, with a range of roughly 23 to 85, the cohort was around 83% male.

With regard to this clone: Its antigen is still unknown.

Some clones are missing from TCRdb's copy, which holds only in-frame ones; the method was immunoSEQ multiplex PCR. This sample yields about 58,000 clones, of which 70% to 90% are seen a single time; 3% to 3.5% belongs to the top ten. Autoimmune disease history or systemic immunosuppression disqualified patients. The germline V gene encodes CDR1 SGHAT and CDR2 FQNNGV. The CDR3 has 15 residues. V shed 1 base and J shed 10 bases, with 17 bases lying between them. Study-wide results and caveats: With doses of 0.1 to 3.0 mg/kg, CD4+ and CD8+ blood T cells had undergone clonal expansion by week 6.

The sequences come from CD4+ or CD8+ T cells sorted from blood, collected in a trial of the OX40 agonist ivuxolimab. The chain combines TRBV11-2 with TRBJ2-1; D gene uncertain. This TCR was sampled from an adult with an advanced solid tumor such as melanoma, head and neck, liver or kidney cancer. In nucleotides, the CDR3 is TGTGCCAGCAGCTTAGTGGCCCAGGTGGCGCGGGAGCAGTTCTTC. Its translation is CASSLVAQVAREQFF.